The 24 T cell receptor beta chains presented below share a single source sample, sequenced in a study of CXCR3-negative and CXCR3-positive naive CD8 T cells. TRB cDNA was prepared as libraries by UMI-labeled 5' RACE. TCRdb reanalyzed the 5' RACE reads and collapses them to one entry per CDR3 protein, without DNA. The sample totals approximately 83,000 distinct CDR3 sequences. The specimen was naive CXCR3- CD8+ T cells from blood. As to subset: CD45RO-CCR7+CD27+CD95- naive CD8+ T cells lacking CXCR3 (TNR3-). The receptors were gathered from a human donor in good health. Some clones in this sample may be carry-over from other donors' samples.

The V and J genes are TRBV28 and TRBJ2-7. This CDR3 spans 11 amino acids. Germline CDR1 MDHEN, CDR2 SYDVKM. The CDR3 is CAISRGYEQYF.

CDR3: CASMSGVAYEQYF. This chain connects TRBV28 to TRBJ2-7; TCRdb outputs TRBD2, but without DNA this stays unchecked. The CDR3 runs 13 residues. Germline CDR1 and CDR2: MDHEN and SYDVKM.

V gene TRBV28 combines with J gene TRBJ1-3; with no DNA, the TCRdb D assignment of TRBD1 cannot be verified. This CDR3 region has 14 residues. Germline loops: CDR1 MDHEN, CDR2 SYDVKM. This chain's CDR3 is CASSLTGAGNTIYF.

The chain joins TRBV29-1 to TRBJ2-7. This CDR3 has 13 amino acids. The germline V gene has CDR1 SQVTM and CDR2 ANQGSEA. CDR3 loop: CSVEGESSYEQYF.

This chain uses TRBV20-1 with TRBJ2-7; with no DNA, the TCRdb D assignment of TRBD2 cannot be verified. The length of the CDR3 is 12 residues. Per germline, CDR1 DFQATT and CDR2 SNEGSKA (reference sequence). CDR3 region: CSARDYEGEQYF.

The chain is built from TRBV5-1 and TRBJ1-1; without DNA, the TCRdb call of TRBD1 cannot be checked. Per germline, CDR1 SGHRS and CDR2 YFSETQ. The length of the CDR3 is 14 residues. The CDR3 region is CASSWTGLGTEAFF.

The chain employs TRBV20-1 and TRBJ2-1; TCRdb proposes TRBD2, but this gene call is untestable without DNA. Germline-derived CDR1 and CDR2 are DFQATT and SNEGSKA (reference sequence). CDR3 size: 14 residues. The CDR3 protein is CSASPSAGYNEQFF.

This chain uses TRBV29-1 with TRBJ2-1. This CDR3 region has 15 residues. Germline-derived CDR1 and CDR2 are SQVTM and ANQGSEA. CDR3 loop: CSVEFSQGWDNEQFF.

The chain is built from TRBV6-5 and TRBJ2-1; TCRdb's D call, TRBD2, is unchecked because there is no DNA. CDR3 length: 15 residues. Looked up from germline, CDR1 is MNHEY and CDR2 is SVGAGI. The CDR3 loop reads CASTPGTSGMDEQFF.

The rearrangement uses TRBV12-3 or TRBV12-4 and TRBJ2-1; TCRdb's D call of TRBD2 is untestable without DNA. The CDR3 loop spans 15 amino acids. Here the CDR3 reads CASSADFRSYNEQFF.

The chain combines TRBV6-2 or TRBV6-3 with TRBJ2-1; the TCRdb call, TRBD1, lacks DNA for checking. The CDR3 extends over 15 amino acids. Germline lookup yields CDR1 MNHEY and CDR2 SVGEGT. Here the CDR3 reads CASRGTLKYGNEQFF.

This CDR3 is CASSQGRGDTQYF. The chain joins TRBV4-1 to TRBJ2-3; as DNA is missing, the TRBD1 call by TCRdb cannot be tested. The CDR3 has 13 residues. In germline, CDR1 is MGHRA, CDR2 YSYEKL.

The CDR3 region is CSAATGGSTEAFF. This chain joins TRBV29-1 and TRBJ1-1; checking the TCRdb D call of TRBD1 is not possible without DNA. This CDR3 region has 13 residues. Looked up from germline, CDR1 is SQVTM and CDR2 is ANQGSEA.

The genes are TRBV20-1 and TRBJ2-7. Germline CDR1 and CDR2: DFQATT and SNEGSKA (reference sequence). The CDR3 is 14 amino acids. CDR3 amino acids: CSARDLLKDYEQYF.

This chain uses TRBV9 with TRBJ1-6; TCRdb proposes TRBD1, but this gene call is untestable without DNA. Per germline, CDR1 SGDLS and CDR2 YYNGEE. The CDR3 contains 15 residues. CDR3 sequence reads: CASRGDRVENSPLHF.

This chain links TRBV29-1 with TRBJ2-1. Germline V gene data show CDR1 as SQVTM and CDR2 as ANQGSEA. CDR3 length: 11 residues. CDR3 sequence: CSVQLDNEQFF.

The V gene is TRBV12-3 or TRBV12-4, the J gene TRBJ2-1; TCRdb calls TRBD1, which cannot be checked without DNA. This CDR3 contains 13 residues. The CDR3 spells CASSGGSYNEQFF.

The J gene is TRBJ1-1, the V gene TRBV12-3 or TRBV12-4; TCRdb outputs TRBD1, but without DNA this stays unchecked. The CDR3 runs to 16 residues. The CDR3 region is CASSSGTGLFGTEAFF.

V and J are TRBV6-5 and TRBJ2-3. This CDR3 has 13 residues. Germline loops: CDR1 MNHEY, CDR2 SVGAGI. The CDR3 loop is CASSQQKTDTQYF.

V and J are TRBV5-5 and TRBJ2-7. Germline CDR1 reads SGHKS; CDR2 reads YYEKEE (reference sequence). The CDR3 is 12 amino acids. CDR3 in amino acids: CASSFSIYEQYF.

The V and J genes are TRBV7-9 and TRBJ2-1; TCRdb gives TRBD1 as the D gene, but with no DNA this cannot be confirmed. There are 14 residues in the CDR3. Germline V CDR1 and CDR2: SEHNR, FQNEAQ (reference sequence). The CDR3 is CASSLTTGDNEQFF.

V gene TRBV15 combines with J gene TRBJ2-1; TCRdb's assignment of TRBD1 cannot be checked, as there is no DNA. Germline lookup yields CDR1 LNHNV and CDR2 YYDKDF (reference sequence). The CDR3 consists of 17 residues. Here the CDR3 reads CATSREGQVLRYNEQFF.

The chain uses TRBV7-9 and TRBJ1-6; TCRdb calls TRBD1, which cannot be checked without DNA. The germline CDR1 and CDR2 sequences are SEHNR and FQNEAQ (reference sequence). The CDR3 is made up of 16 amino acids. The CDR3 loop is CASSSIGQGQGSPLHF.

The gene calls are TRBV28 and TRBJ2-3; TCRdb's assignment of TRBD2 cannot be checked, as there is no DNA. In germline, CDR1 is MDHEN, CDR2 SYDVKM. The CDR3 has 19 residues. CDR3 loop: CASSGHSAPSGKGTDTQYF.